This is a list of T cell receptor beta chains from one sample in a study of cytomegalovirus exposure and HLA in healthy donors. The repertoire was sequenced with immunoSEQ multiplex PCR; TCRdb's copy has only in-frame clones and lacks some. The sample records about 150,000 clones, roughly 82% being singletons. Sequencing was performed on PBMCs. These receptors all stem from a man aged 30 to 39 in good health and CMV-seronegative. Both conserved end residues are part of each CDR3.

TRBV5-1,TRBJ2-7,CASSLSGRDYYEQYF
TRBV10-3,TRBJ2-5,CAIREASGGKETQYF
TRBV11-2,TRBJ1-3,CASSPNSRSSGNTIYF
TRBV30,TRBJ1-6,CAWSEGGSRSPLHF
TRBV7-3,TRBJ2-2,CASSLTVTSGGAGELFF
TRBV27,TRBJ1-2,CASSKSAGLRGYTF
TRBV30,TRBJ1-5,CAWSVPGALSNQPQHF
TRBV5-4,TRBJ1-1,CASSSQGEPEAFF
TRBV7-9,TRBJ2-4,CASSLAAGTGLDIQYF
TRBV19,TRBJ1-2,CASSTQENYGYTF
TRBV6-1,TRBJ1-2,CASSWGDRGVGGYTF
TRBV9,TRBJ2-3,CASSVDGDGTDTQYF
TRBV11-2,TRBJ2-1,CASSSRLADNEQFF
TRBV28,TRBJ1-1,CASSLYPGQGNEAFF
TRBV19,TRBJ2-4,CASSITGRNIQYF
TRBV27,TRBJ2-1,CASSLTSGNYNEQFF
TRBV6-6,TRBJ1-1,CASSSGTGAKTEAFF
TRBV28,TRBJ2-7,CASSPPLGQGNYEQYF
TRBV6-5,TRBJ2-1,CASRRLALGYNEQFF
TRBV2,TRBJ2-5,CASTRDGNQETQYF
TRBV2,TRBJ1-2,CASSELWGGGRNGYTF
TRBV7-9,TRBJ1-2,CASSPELTGGGGGYTF